This TCR beta chain appears in the sequencing data of a study of blood T cell repertoires in COVID-19. Either two negative PCRs, clearance, or symptom resolution qualified Cohort 3 donors as recovered. CDR1 and CDR2 from the germline V gene are KGHSH and LQKENI. The CDR3 has 15 residues. The V end lost 8 bases, the J end lost 8 bases, and 21 bases lay between the germline ends. Profiled with immunoSEQ multiplex PCR; TCRdb holds only in-frame clones, not every one. The sample consists of roughly 190,000 clones, approximately 84% of them appearing once. V is TRBV18 and J is TRBJ1-4; D possibly corresponds to TRBD1 (6 bases). The material sequenced was PBMCs or T cells enriched from blood (not recorded which). The clonotype originates from a woman in her 30s who had recovered from COVID-19. CDR3 coding DNA: TGTGCCAGCACCCGGTCGGGAAAGGGGGAGGAAAAACTGTTTTTT. Encoded protein: CASTRSGKGEEKLFF.